This TCR beta chain came from a study of blood T cells in healthy people across ages. The individuals who served as donors were healthy Caucasians living in Russia, aged roughly 6 to 100. This clonotype was seen a handful of times. The second PCR ran about 6 to 11 cycles with a sample-barcoded 5' primer and J-beta primers. Via MiXCR, TCRdb re-called the 5' RACE reads, giving one row per CDR3 protein. Among around 1.7 million distinct CDR3 sequences listed, 28% were seen once. This CDR3 has 15 residues. V gave up 5 bases and J gave up 3 bases; unmatched junction bases: 7. Germline V lookup: CDR1 SGHVS, CDR2 FNYEAQ.

What was sequenced was blood. The TCR sequence derives from a woman in her thirties in good health. This chain connects TRBV7-6 to TRBJ2-1; 7 bases line up with TRBD2. The CDR3 sequence is CASSGRLALYNEQFF. The CDR3 DNA reads as TGTGCCAGCAGCGGGCGACTAGCCCTCTACAATGAGCAGTTCTTC.